Below are 19 T cell receptor beta chains sequenced from a single sample in a study of blood T cell repertoires in COVID-19. Repertoires were generated with immunoSEQ multiplex PCR, while TCRdb's copy carries only in-frame clones and drops some. The sample contains approximately 170,000 clones, 84% of which appear only once. Sample: PBMCs or T cells enriched from blood (not recorded which). These receptors were taken from a man between 45 and 60 years old who had recovered from COVID-19.

This chain uses TRBV4-1 with TRBJ2-5, with 8 bases matching TRBD1. Per germline, CDR1 MGHRA and CDR2 YSYEKL. The CDR3 covers 15 residues. The J segment lost 5 bases and the V segment lost 0 bases, leaving 5 bases of the junction unmatched. The chain's CDR3 is CASSQEQHRGETQYF. DNA for the CDR3: TGCGCCAGCAGCCAAGAACAGCACAGGGGGGAGACCCAGTACTTC.

The V gene is TRBV9, the J gene TRBJ2-3; the D gene is possibly TRBD2 (6 bases). The germline V gene has CDR1 SGDLS and CDR2 YYNGEE. Trimming took off 4 bases at V and 4 bases at J, with 10 bases between the two ends. The CDR3 totals 13 residues. Written as DNA, the CDR3 is TGTGCCAGCAGCCTTTGGGGGGCAGATACGCAGTATTTT. Translating gives CASSLWGADTQYF.

This CDR3 is CASSRSGRNTEAFF. CDR3 coding DNA: TGTGCCAGCAGTCGCTCGGGTAGGAACACTGAAGCTTTCTTT. The J gene is TRBJ1-1, the V gene TRBV28; D call uncertain. Germline lookup yields CDR1 MDHEN and CDR2 SYDVKM. The CDR3 is 14 residues long. V lost 5 bases to trimming and J lost 1 base, with 11 bases between them.

V gene TRBV19 combines with J gene TRBJ2-1; 7 bases match TRBD1. The length of the CDR3 is 13 residues. Germline values: CDR1 LNHDA, CDR2 SQIVND (reference sequence). Losses at the gene ends were 7 bases for V and 4 bases for J; bases not matched to a gene: 4. The CDR3 DNA follows: TGTGCCAGTAAAGGACAGGAGTACAATGAGCAGTTCTTC. Protein sequence: CASKGQEYNEQFF.

The V and J genes are TRBV5-1 and TRBJ1-1, with TRBD1 matching over 7 bases. Germline V lookup: CDR1 SGHRS, CDR2 YFSETQ. The CDR3 contains 14 residues. V lost 4 bases to trimming and J lost 13 bases; unmatched junction nucleotides: 16. The CDR3 DNA sequence: TGCGCCAGCAGCACTACCGGGACAGAGAGAAGGGGTTTCTTT. It translates to CASSTTGTERRGFF.

As DNA, the CDR3 is TGTGCCAGCAGCCTCTTGAGCAATGAGCAGTTCTTC. Translating gives CASSLLSNEQFF. The chain combines TRBV11-3 with TRBJ2-1; D remains ambiguous. This CDR3 region has 12 residues. Trimming shortened V by 5 bases and J by 6 bases, and 8 bases separated the two germline ends. Looked up from germline, CDR1 is SGHNT and CDR2 is YENEEA.

This chain links TRBV29-1 with TRBJ1-1; the D gene is possibly TRBD1 (5 bases). Between the trimmed V and J ends, which lost 0 bases and 10 bases, there was a span of 15 bases. The CDR3 is made up of 13 amino acids. Germline V gene sequence: CDR1 SQVTM, CDR2 ANQGSEA. Written as DNA, the CDR3 is TGCAGCGTTGAAGACAGGGATGAACGTGGAGCTTTCTTT. It encodes CSVEDRDERGAFF.

This chain uses TRBV2 with TRBJ2-5; D not resolved. Trimming stripped 7 bases from V and 4 bases from J, with 7 bases between. This CDR3 comprises 11 residues. Germline lookup yields CDR1 SNHLY and CDR2 FYNNEI. Here the CDR3 reads CASTQLETQYF. As DNA, the CDR3 is TGTGCCAGCACTCAACTAGAGACCCAGTACTTC. Filled out from reference TRBV2 and TRBJ2-5, the complete variable domain reads EPEVTQTPSHQVTQMGQEVILRCVPISNHLYFYWYRQILGQKVEFLVSFYNNEISEKSEIFDDQFSVERPDGSNFTLKIRSTKLEDSAMYFCASTQLETQYFGPGTRLLVL.

The chain recombines TRBV6-5 with TRBJ1-6; TRBD1 aligns across 7 bases. This CDR3 comprises 14 residues. Germline values: CDR1 MNHEY, CDR2 SVGAGI. The J segment lost 9 bases and the V segment lost 8 bases, leaving 10 bases of the junction unmatched. The CDR3 region is CASGVQGLGSPLHF. In DNA, the CDR3 is TGTGCCAGCGGGGTACAGGGGTTAGGTTCACCCCTCCACTTT.

The chain carries TRBV29-1 and TRBJ2-5; tentatively, D is TRBD2 (6 bases). This CDR3 contains 13 residues. Germline CDR1 and CDR2: SQVTM and ANQGSEA. Trimming took 6 bases from V and 5 from J, leaving 16 bases between them. CDR3 sequence: CSVGRGGVETQYF. In nucleotides, the CDR3 is TGCAGCGTGGGAAGGGGAGGCGTGGAGACCCAGTACTTC. Full variable domain (remainder filled in from reference TRBV29-1 and TRBJ2-5): SAVISQKPSRDICQRGTSLTIQCQVDSQVTMMFWYRQQPGQSLTLIATANQGSEATYESGFVIDKFPISRPNLTFSTLTVSNMSPEDSSIYLCSVGRGGVETQYFGPGTRLLVL.

V gene TRBV3-1 (or the pseudogene TRBV3-2) combines with J gene TRBJ1-2; possible D gene TRBD1, 5 bases. The ends were cut back, 4 bases at V and 6 bases at J, with 15 bases in the middle. Germline V CDR1 and CDR2: LGHDT, YNNKEL (reference sequence). This CDR3 contains 14 residues. The CDR3 loop is CASSRTPGRDGYTF. The CDR3, as DNA: TGTGCCAGCAGCCGGACGCCAGGGAGGGATGGCTACACCTTC.

The chain's CDR3 is CASSMGVGGETQYF. The CDR3 nucleotides are TGTGCCAGTAGTATGGGGGTCGGAGGGGAGACCCAGTACTTC. This rearrangement joins TRBV19 to TRBJ2-5, with D perhaps matching TRBD2 (6 bases). Trimming removed 3 bases at V and 5 bases at J, with 13 bases between. CDR1 LNHDA and CDR2 SQIVND come from the germline V gene (reference sequence). The CDR3 length is 14 residues.

The rearrangement uses TRBV2 and TRBJ1-5, with D unresolved. Trimming stripped 4 bases from V and 0 bases from J, with 10 bases between. The CDR3 runs to 15 residues. CDR1 is SNHLY and CDR2 is FYNNEI in the germline V gene. CDR3 residues: CASSVEDNSNQPQHF. The CDR3 DNA sequence: TGTGCCAGCAGTGTAGAGGATAATAGCAATCAGCCCCAGCATTTT.

The chain links TRBV7-9 to TRBJ2-7, with 11 positions matching TRBD1. J lost 3 bases, V lost 5 bases, and 6 bases had no gene match. Per the germline V gene, CDR1 is SEHNR and CDR2 is FQNEAQ (reference sequence). CDR3 length: 15 amino acids. CDR3 sequence reads: CASSATGTGGYEQYF. The DNA of the CDR3 is TGTGCCAGCAGCGCAACCGGGACAGGGGGCTACGAGCAGTACTTC.

The chain recombines TRBV4-1 with TRBJ1-5, with 8 bases fitting TRBD1. The CDR3 extends over 15 amino acids. J was trimmed by 1 base and V by 6 bases; bases with no gene match: 5. Germline V lookup: CDR1 MGHRA, CDR2 YSYEKL. CDR3 DNA: TGCGCCAGCAGTAACAGGGGGGAGAGCAATCAGCCCCAGCATTTT. It is translated as CASSNRGESNQPQHF.

This sequence joins TRBV4-2 and TRBJ1-1, with a weak D call TRBD1 (5 bases). V shed 4 bases and J shed 6 bases, with 18 bases lying between them. Germline V gene sequence: CDR1 LGHNA, CDR2 YNFKEQ. CDR3 length: 15 residues. CDR3 bases: TGTGCCAGCAGCCCGTTCGTAGGCCAGGGCCCTGAAGCTTTCTTT. It is translated as CASSPFVGQGPEAFF.

This clone has just a few counts. The chain uses TRBV9 and TRBJ1-2; 10 bases line up with TRBD1. Germline V gene lookup returns CDR1 SGDLS and CDR2 YYNGEE. After removal of 6 bases from V and 7 bases from J, the junction contained 9 bases not matched to a gene. The CDR3 totals 14 residues. CDR3 coding DNA: TGTGCCAGCACTCGAGGACAGGGGGTAGGTGGCTACACCTTC. Residues: CASTRGQGVGGYTF.

This chain joins TRBV6-2 or TRBV6-3 and TRBJ1-4; D ambiguous. Trimming stripped 4 bases from V and 3 bases from J, with 3 bases between. The CDR3 extends over 12 amino acids. Germline-derived CDR1 and CDR2 are MNHEY and SVGEGT. CDR3 in DNA: TGTGCCAGCAGTTCCGCTAATGAAAAACTGTTTTTT. It is translated as CASSSANEKLFF.

V gene TRBV6-1 combines with J gene TRBJ2-4; possible D gene TRBD1, 6 bases. Trimming took 3 bases from V and 9 from J, leaving 12 bases between them. CDR3 length: 13 amino acids. The germline V gene encodes CDR1 MNHNS and CDR2 SASEGT. DNA of the CDR3: TGTGCCAGCAGTGACACCGGGACAAGCATTCAGTACTTC. Translated, it gives CASSDTGTSIQYF.